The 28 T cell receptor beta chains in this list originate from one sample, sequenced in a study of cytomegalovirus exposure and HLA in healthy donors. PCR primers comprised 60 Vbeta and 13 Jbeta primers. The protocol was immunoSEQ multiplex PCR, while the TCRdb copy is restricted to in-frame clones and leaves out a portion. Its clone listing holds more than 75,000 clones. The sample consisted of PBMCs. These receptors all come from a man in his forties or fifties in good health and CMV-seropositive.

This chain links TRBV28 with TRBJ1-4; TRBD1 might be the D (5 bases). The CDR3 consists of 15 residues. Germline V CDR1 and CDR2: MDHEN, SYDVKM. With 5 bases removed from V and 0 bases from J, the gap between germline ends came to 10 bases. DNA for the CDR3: TGTGCCAGCAGTCCAGGGATTTCAACTAATGAAAAACTGTTTTTT. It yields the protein CASSPGISTNEKLFF.

CDR3 amino acids: CASSGLAGSIYNEQFF. Here the CDR3 DNA reads TGCGCCAGCAGCGGATTAGCGGGGAGTATCTACAATGAGCAGTTCTTC. The chain joins TRBV5-1 to TRBJ2-1; 8 bases line up with TRBD2. Germline CDR1 reads SGHRS; CDR2 reads YFSETQ. This CDR3 spans 16 amino acids. J gave up 3 bases and V 4 bases, and 9 bases lay outside the gene matches.

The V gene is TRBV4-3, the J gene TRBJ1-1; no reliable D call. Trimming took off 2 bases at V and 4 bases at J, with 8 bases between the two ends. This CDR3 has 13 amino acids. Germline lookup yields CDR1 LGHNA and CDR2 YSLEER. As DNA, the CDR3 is TGCGCCAGCAGCCAACAGGTGGGCACTGAAGCTTTCTTT. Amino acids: CASSQQVGTEAFF.

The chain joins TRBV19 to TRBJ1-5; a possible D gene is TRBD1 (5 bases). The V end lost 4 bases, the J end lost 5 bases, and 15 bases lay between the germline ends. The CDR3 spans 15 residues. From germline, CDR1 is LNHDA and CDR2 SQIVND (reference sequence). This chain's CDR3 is CASSRRQPLDQPQHF. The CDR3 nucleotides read TGTGCCAGTAGTAGGCGACAGCCATTGGATCAGCCCCAGCATTTT.

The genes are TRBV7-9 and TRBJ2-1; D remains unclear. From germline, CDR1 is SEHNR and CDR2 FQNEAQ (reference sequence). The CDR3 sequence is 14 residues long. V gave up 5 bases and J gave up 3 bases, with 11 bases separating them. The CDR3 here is CASSARQNYNEQFF. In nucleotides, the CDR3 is TGTGCCAGCAGCGCCCGACAAAACTACAATGAGCAGTTCTTC.

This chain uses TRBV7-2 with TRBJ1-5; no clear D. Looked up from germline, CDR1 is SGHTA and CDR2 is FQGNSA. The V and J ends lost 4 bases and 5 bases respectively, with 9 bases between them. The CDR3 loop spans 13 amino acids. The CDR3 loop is CASSYSLDQPQHF. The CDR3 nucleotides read TGTGCCAGCAGCTACAGTCTGGATCAGCCCCAGCATTTT.

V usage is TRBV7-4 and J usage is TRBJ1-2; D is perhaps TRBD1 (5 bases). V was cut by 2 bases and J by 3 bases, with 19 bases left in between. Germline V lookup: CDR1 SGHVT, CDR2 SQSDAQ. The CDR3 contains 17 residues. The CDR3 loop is CASSLSGWGLLHYGYTF. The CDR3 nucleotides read TGTGCCAGCAGCTTATCGGGATGGGGACTCCTTCACTATGGCTACACCTTC.

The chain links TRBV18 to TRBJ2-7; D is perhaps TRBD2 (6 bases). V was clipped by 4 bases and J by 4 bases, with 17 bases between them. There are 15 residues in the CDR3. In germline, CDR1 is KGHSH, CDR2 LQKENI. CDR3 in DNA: TGTGCCAGCTCACAAGCGGGTCCGGGCGAATACGAGCAGTACTTC. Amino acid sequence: CASSQAGPGEYEQYF.

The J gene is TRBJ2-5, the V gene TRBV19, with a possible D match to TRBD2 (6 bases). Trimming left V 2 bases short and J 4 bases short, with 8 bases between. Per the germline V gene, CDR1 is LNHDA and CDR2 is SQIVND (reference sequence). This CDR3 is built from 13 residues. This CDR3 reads CASSIMGGETQYF. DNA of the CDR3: TGTGCCAGTAGTATAATGGGGGGAGAGACCCAGTACTTC.

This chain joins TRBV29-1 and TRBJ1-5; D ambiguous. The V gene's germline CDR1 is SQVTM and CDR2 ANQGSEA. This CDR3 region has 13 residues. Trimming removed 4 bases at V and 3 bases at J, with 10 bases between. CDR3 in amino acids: CSVASGNNQPQHF. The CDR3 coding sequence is TGCAGCGTTGCCTCGGGGAACAATCAGCCCCAGCATTTT.

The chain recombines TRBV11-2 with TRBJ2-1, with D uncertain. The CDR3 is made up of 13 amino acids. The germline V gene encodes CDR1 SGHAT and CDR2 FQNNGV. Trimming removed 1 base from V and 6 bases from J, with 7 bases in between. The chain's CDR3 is CASSLGPFNEQFF. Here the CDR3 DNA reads TGTGCCAGCAGCTTAGGGCCTTTCAATGAGCAGTTCTTC.

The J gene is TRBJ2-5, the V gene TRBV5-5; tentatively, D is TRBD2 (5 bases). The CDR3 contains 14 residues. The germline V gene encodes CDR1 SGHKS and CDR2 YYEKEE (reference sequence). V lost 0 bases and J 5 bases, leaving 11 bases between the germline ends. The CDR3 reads CASSLARWEETQYF. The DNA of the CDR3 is TGTGCCAGCAGCTTGGCCAGATGGGAGGAGACCCAGTACTTC.

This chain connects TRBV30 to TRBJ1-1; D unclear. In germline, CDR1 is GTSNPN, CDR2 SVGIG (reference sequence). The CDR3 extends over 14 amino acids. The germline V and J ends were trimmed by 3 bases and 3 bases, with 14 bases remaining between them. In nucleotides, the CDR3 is TGTGCCTGGAGCGTCTCGGGTGCGTACACTGAAGCTTTCTTT. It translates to CAWSVSGAYTEAFF.

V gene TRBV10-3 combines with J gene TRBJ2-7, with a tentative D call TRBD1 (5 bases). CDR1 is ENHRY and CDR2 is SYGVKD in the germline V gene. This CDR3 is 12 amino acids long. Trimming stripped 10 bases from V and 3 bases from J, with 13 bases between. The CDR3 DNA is TGTGCCACCCAGGGCAGCAACTACGAGCAGTACGTC. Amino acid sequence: CATQGSNYEQYV.

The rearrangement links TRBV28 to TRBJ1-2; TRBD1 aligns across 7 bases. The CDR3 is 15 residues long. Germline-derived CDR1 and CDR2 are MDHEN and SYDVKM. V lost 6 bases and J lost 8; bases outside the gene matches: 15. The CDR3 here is CASRMGTAIPWGYTF. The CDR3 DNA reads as TGTGCCAGCAGAATGGGGACAGCAATTCCTTGGGGCTACACCTTC.

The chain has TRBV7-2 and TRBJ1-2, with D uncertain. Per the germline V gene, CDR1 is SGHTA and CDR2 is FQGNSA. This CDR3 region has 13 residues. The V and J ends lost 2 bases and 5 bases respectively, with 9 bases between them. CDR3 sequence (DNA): TGTGCCAGCAGCTTATCTTCCGGGTATGGCTACACCTTC. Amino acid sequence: CASSLSSGYGYTF.

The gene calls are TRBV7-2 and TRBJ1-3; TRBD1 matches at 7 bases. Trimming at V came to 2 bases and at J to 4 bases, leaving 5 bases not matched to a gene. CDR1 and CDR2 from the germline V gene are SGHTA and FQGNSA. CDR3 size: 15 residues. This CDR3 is CASSLNDRVGNTIYF. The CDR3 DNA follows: TGTGCCAGCAGCTTAAACGACAGGGTCGGAAACACCATATATTTT.

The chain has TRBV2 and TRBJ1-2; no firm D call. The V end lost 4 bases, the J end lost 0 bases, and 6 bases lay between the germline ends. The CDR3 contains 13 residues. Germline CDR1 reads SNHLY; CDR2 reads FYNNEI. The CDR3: CASSVESNYGYTF. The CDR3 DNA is TGTGCCAGCAGTGTGGAGTCTAACTATGGCTACACCTTC.

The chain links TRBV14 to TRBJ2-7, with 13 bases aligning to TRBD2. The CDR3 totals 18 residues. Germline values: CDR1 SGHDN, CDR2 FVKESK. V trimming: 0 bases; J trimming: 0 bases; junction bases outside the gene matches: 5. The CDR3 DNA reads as TGTGCCAGCAGCCAAGAACTAGCGGGAGGGTCCCTCTCCTACGAGCAGTACGTC. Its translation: CASSQELAGGSLSYEQYV.

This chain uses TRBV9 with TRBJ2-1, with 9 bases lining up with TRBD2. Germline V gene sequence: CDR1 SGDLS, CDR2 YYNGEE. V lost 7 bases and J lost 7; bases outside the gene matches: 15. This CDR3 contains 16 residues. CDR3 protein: CASGGSLAGSDNEQFF. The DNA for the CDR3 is TGTGCCAGCGGGGGGTCGCTAGCGGGGTCTGATAATGAGCAGTTCTTC.

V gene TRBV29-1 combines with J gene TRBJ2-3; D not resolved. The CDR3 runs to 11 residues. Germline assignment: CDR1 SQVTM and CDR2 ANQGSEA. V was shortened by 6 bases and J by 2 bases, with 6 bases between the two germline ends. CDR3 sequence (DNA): TGCAGCGTGTCGGTCACAGATACGCAGTATTTT. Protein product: CSVSVTDTQYF.

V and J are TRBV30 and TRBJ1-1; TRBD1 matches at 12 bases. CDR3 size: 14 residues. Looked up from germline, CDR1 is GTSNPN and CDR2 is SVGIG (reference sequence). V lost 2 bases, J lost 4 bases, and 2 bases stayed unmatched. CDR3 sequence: CAWSPGQGATEAFF. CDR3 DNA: TGTGCCTGGAGTCCGGGACAGGGGGCCACTGAAGCTTTCTTT.

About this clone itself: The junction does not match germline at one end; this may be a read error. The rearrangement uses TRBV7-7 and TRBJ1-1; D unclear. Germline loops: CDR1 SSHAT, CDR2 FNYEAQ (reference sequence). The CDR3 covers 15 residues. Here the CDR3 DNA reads TGTGCTAGCAGCTCCTATGACGGGATGAACACTGAAGCTTTCTTT. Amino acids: CASSSYDGMNTEAFF.

The DNA for the CDR3 is TGCGCCAGCAGCCAAGATACAGGGGGAACTGGGGCCAACGTCCTGACTTTC. Its translation: CASSQDTGGTGANVLTF. The V and J genes are TRBV4-3 and TRBJ2-6; TRBD1 agrees at 8 bases. With 0 bases clipped from V and 2 bases from J, the junction kept 3 bases outside the gene matches. The CDR3 length is 17 residues. Germline V CDR1 and CDR2: LGHNA, YSLEER.

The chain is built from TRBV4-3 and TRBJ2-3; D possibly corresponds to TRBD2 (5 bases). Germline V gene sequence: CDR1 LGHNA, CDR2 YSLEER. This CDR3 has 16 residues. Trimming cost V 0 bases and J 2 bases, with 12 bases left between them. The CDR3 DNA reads TGCGCCAGCAGCCAAGAGGTCCGAGGGCTCACAGATACGCAGTATTTT. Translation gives CASSQEVRGLTDTQYF.

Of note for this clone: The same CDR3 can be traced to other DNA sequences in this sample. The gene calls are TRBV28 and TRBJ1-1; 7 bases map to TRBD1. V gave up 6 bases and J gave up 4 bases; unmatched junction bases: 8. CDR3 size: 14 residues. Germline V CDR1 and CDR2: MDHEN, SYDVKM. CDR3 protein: CASRSGTGATEAFF. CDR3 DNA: TGTGCCAGCAGATCCGGAACAGGGGCCACTGAAGCTTTCTTT.

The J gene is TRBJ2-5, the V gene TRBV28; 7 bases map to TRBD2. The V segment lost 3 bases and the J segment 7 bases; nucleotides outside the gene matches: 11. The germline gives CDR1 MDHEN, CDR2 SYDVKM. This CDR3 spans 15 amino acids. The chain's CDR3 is CASSFNRAPGGTQYF. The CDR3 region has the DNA TGTGCCAGCAGTTTCAATAGGGCCCCGGGGGGGACCCAGTACTTC.

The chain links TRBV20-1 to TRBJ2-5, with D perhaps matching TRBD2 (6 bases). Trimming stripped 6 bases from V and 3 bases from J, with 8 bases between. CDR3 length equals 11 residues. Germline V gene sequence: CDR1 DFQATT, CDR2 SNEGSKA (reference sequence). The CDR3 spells CSAGEEETQYF. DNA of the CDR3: TGCAGTGCGGGGGAGGAAGAGACCCAGTACTTC.